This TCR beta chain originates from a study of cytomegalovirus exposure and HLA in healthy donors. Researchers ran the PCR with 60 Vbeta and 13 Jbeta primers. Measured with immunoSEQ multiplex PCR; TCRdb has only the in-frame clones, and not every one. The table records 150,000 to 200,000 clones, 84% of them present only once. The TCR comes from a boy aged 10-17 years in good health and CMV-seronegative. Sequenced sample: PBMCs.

CDR3 sequence: CASRPTTGEGQPQHF. CDR3 sequence (DNA): TGTGCCAGCAGACCAACGACAGGGGAAGGTCAGCCCCAGCATTTT. This chain joins TRBV27 and TRBJ1-5, with TRBD1 matching over 8 bases. Germline lookup yields CDR1 MNHEY and CDR2 SMNVEV (reference sequence). This CDR3 has 15 amino acids. The ends lost 6 bases at V and 6 bases at J; junction bases unmatched: 10.